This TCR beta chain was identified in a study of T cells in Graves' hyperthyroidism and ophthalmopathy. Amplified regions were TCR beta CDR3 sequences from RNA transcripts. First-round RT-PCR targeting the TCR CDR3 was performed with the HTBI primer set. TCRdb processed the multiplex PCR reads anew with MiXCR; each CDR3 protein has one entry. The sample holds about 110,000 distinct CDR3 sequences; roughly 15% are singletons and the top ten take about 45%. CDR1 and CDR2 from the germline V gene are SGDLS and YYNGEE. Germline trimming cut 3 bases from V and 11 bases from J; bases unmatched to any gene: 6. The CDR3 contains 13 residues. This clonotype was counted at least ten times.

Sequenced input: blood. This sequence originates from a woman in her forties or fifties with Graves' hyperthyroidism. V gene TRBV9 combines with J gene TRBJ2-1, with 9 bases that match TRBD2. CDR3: CASSARLAEKQFF. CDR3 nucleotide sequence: TGTGCCAGCAGCGCCCGACTAGCGGAGAAGCAGTTCTTC.